This T cell receptor beta chain was recorded in a study of blood T cell repertoires in COVID-19. In the study overall: Nucleic acid was either cDNA or gDNA, and it came from T cells, B-cell-depleted T cells, or PBMCs.

This clone appeared a single time. This study enrolled people aged about 18 to 100 from around 26 US geographic areas. Cohort assignment relied on participant-reported clinical history. The CDR3 is 16 amino acids. V was pared by 5 bases and J by 0 bases, with 4 bases of the junction left unmatched. Per germline, CDR1 LNHNV and CDR2 YYDKDF (reference sequence). Per the original methods: Reference gene primer amplification gave nucleated cell count estimates. TCRdb's table, derived via immunoSEQ multiplex PCR, lists solely in-frame clones and lacks some. Clone size and V and J calls were adopted from that table, with D and trimming inferred from the DNA. Among a few hundred thousand clones listed, about 87% were seen once.

The receptor was derived from a man between 18 and 29 years old with acute COVID-19. What was sequenced was PBMCs or T cells enriched from blood (not recorded which). V usage is TRBV15 and J usage is TRBJ2-6; 7 bases fit TRBD1. In nucleotides, the CDR3 is TGTGCCACCAGCCGGGACAGCAGCTCTGGGGCCAACGTCCTGACTTTC. This codes for CATSRDSSSGANVLTF.